Reported below is one T cell receptor (beta chain). The antigen remains undetermined. This specimen belongs to a study of blood T cells in healthy people across ages. Trimming left V 3 bases short and J 8 bases short, with 13 bases between. The CDR3 consists of 14 residues. A second PCR, run for about 7 to 11 cycles, used a sample-barcoded 5' primer plus a J-beta primer mix. A template-switch adaptor containing 12 random nucleotides labeled each cDNA molecule. TCRdb re-called the 5' RACE reads through MiXCR, storing one row per CDR3 protein. The sample shows more than 900,000 distinct CDR3 sequences, 20% to 25% of them seen only once. Findings and limits, study-wide: Age advanced and TCR beta diversity per million T cells fell, roughly linearly. Relative to aged donors, long-lived donors carried more naive CD4+ cells and displayed higher diversity.

This sample was shared with a second study, whose subject was T cells of mothers and their children.

V usage is TRBV12-3 or TRBV12-4 and J usage is TRBJ1-4, with D tentatively TRBD1 (6 bases). Sequenced material: blood. This TCR was recovered from a girl aged 2 to 10 in good health. As DNA, the CDR3 is TGTGCCAGCAGTTTTGGGGGCATGATAGAAAAACTGTTTTTT. Its protein product is CASSFGGMIEKLFF.